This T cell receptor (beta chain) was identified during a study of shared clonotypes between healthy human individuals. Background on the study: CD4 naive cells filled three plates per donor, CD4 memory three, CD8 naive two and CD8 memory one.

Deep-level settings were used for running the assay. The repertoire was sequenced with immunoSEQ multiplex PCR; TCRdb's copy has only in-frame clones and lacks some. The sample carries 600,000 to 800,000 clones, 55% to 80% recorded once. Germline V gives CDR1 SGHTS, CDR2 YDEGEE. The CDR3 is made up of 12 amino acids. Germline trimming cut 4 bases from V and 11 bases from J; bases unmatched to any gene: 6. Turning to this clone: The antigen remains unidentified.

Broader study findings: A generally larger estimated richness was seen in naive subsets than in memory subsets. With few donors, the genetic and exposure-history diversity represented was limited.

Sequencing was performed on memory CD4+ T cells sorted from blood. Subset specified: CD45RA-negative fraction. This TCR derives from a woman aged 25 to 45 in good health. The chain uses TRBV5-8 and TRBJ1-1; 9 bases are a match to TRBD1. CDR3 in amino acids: CASSAFTGGAFF. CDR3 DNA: TGTGCCAGCAGCGCATTTACAGGGGGCGCTTTCTTT.